The subject of this entry is one T cell receptor (beta chain). The data belong to a study of cytomegalovirus exposure and HLA in healthy donors. Study at large: Later, an analysis reported that the 130 or so validation repertoires had used the same platform as the approximately 670 first-cohort repertoires.

Sequencing was performed with immunoSEQ multiplex PCR; in TCRdb, only in-frame clones are kept and a portion is missing. The repertoire holds hundreds of thousands of clones, with over 80% as singletons. The CDR3 covers 18 residues. Germline V gene sequence: CDR1 SGHKS, CDR2 YYEKEE (reference sequence). V shed 4 bases, J shed 7 bases, and the junction held 23 bases outside the gene matches. This receptor was identified in a woman aged 25 to 45 in good health and CMV-seropositive. The chain recombines TRBV5-5 with TRBJ2-7; 7 positions match TRBD2. The specimen sequenced was PBMCs. Here the CDR3 reads CASSPAPAGAGAVREQYF. The CDR3 bases are TGTGCCAGCAGCCCCGCCCCCGCCGGCGCGGGAGCTGTCCGGGAGCAGTACTTC.